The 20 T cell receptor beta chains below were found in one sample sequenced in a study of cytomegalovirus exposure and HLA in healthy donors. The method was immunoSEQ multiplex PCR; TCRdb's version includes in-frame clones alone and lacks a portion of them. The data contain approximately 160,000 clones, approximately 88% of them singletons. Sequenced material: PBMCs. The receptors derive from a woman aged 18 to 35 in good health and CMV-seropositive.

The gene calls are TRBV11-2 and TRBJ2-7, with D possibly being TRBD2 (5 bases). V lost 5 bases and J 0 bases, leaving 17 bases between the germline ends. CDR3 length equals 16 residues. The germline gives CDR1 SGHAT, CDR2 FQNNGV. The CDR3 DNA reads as TGTGCCAGCAGCCAAGACTCAACGGGGTTCTCCTACGAGCAGTACTTC. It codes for CASSQDSTGFSYEQYF. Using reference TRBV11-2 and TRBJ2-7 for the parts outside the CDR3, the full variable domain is EAGVAQSPRYKIIEKRQSVAFWCNPISGHATLYWYQQILGQGPKLLIQFQNNGVVDDSQLPKDRFSAERLKGVDSTLKIQPAKLEDSAVYLCASSQDSTGFSYEQYFGPGTRLTVT.

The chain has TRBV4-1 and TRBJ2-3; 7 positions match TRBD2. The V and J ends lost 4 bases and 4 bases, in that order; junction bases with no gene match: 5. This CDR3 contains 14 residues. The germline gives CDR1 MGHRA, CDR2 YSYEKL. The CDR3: CASSPTGLSDTQYF. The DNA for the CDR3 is TGCGCCAGCAGCCCTACGGGACTATCAGATACGCAGTATTTT.

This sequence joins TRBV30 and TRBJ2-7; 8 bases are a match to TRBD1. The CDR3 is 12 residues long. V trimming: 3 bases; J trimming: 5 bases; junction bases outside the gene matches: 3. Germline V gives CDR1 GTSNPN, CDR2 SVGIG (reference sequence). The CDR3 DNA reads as TGTGCCTGGAGGGCGACAGGGGACGAGCAGTACTTC. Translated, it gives CAWRATGDEQYF.

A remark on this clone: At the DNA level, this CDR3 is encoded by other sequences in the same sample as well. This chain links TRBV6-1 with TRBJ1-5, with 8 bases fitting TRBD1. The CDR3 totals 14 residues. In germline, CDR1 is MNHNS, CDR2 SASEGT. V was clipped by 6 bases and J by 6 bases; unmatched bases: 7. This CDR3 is CASSVDRAGQPQHF. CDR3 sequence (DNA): TGTGCCAGCAGCGTGGACAGGGCGGGTCAGCCCCAGCATTTT.

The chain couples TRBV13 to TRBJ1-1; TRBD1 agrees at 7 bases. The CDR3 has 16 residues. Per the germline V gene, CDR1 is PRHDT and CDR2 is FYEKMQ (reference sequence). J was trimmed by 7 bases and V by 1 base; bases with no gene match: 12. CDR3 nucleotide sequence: TGTGCCAGCAGCTTAGTTGTCGGTGCAGGGGGTTATGAAGCTTTCTTT. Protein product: CASSLVVGAGGYEAFF.

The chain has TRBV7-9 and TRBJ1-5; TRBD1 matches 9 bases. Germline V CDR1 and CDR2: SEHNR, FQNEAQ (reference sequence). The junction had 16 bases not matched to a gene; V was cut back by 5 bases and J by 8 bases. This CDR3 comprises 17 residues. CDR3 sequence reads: CASSRGQGGNSGEPQHF. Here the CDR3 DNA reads TGTGCCAGCAGCCGGGGACAGGGAGGGAACAGTGGAGAGCCCCAGCATTTT.

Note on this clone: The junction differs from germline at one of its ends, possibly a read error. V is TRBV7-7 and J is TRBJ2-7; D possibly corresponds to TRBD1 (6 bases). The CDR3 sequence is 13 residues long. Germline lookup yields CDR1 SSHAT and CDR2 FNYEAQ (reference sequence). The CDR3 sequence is CASSLEQGYEQYF. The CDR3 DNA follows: TGTGCTAGCAGCTTGGAACAGGGCTACGAGCAGTACTTC. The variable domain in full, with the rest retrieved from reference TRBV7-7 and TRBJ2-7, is GAGVSQSPRYKVTKRGQDVTLRCDPISSHATLYWYQQALGQGPEFLTYFNYEAQPDKSGLPSDRFSAERPEGSISTLTIQRTEQRDSAMYRCASSLEQGYEQYFGPGTRLTVT.

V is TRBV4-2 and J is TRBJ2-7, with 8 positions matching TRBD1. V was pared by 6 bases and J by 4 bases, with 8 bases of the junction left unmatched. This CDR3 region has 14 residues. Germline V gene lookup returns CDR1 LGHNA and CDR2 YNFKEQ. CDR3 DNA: TGTGCCAGCAGTCGATCAGGGGGCGGGTACGAGCAGTACTTC. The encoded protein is CASSRSGGGYEQYF.

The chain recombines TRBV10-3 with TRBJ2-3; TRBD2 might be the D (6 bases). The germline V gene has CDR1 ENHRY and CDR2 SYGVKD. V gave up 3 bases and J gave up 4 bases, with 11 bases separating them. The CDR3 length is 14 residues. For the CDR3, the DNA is TGTGCCATCAGTGACGGGGGAGCAGCAGATACGCAGTATTTT. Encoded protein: CAISDGGAADTQYF.

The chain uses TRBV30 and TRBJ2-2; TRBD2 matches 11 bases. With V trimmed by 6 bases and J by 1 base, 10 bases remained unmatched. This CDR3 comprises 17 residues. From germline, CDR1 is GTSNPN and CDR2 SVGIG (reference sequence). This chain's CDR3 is CACSTRLAGLNTGELFF. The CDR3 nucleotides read TGTGCCTGTAGCACAAGACTAGCGGGATTGAACACCGGGGAGCTGTTTTTT.

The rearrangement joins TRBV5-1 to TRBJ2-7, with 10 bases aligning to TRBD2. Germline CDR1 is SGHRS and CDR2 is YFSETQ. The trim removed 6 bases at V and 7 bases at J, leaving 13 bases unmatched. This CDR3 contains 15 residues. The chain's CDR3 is CASTGGAGGPGEQYF. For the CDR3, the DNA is TGCGCCAGCACCGGCGGAGCGGGAGGGCCCGGGGAGCAGTACTTC.

The CDR3 DNA is TGTGCCTGGAGTGTACGACTAGCGGGAGTTTCATTCGACAATGAGCAGTTCTTC. It encodes CAWSVRLAGVSFDNEQFF. The V call is TRBV30, the J call TRBJ2-1; 12 bases map to TRBD2. The CDR3 length is 18 residues. Germline trimming cut 0 bases from V and 5 bases from J; bases unmatched to any gene: 11. CDR1 GTSNPN and CDR2 SVGIG come from the germline V gene (reference sequence).

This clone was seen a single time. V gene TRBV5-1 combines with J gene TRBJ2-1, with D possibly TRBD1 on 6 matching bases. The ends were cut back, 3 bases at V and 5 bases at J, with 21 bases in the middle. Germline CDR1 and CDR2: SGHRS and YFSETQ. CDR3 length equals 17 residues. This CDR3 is CASSSQPGTLENNEQFF. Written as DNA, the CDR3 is TGCGCCAGCAGCTCACAGCCCGGGACACTCGAAAACAATGAGCAGTTCTTC.

The CDR3 nucleotides are TGTGCCACCAGCAGAACTTCTACAGGATATCTCTATCAGCCCCAGCATTTT. The encoded protein is CATSRTSTGYLYQPQHF. This sequence joins TRBV15 and TRBJ1-5; tentative D call: TRBD1 (5 bases). Germline assignment: CDR1 LNHNV and CDR2 YYDKDF (reference sequence). V was trimmed by 2 bases and J by 5 bases, leaving 19 bases between them. CDR3 size: 17 residues.

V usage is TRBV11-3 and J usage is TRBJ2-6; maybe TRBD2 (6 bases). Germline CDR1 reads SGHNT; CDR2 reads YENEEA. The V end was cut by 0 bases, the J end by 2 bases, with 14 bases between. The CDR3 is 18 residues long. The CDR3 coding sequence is TGTGCCAGCAGCTTAGATGGGAGGAGCAGGGCTGGGGCCAACGTCCTGACTTTC. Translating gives CASSLDGRSRAGANVLTF.

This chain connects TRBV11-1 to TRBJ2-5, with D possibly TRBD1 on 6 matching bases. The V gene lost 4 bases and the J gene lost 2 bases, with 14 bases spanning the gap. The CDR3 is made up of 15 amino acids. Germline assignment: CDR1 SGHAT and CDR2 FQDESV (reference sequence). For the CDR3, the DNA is TGTGCCAGCAGCTCGCCGGACAGCGGACAAGAGACCCAGTACTTC. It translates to CASSSPDSGQETQYF.

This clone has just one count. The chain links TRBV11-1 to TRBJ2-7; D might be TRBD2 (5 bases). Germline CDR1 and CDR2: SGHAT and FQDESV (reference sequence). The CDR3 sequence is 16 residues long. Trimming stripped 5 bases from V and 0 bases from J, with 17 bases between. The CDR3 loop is CASSPRSPGSSYEQYF. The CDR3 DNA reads TGTGCCAGCAGCCCGCGGAGTCCGGGGAGCTCCTACGAGCAGTACTTC.

The CDR3 coding sequence is TGTGCCAGCAGCCCCGGACTGAGGCTGGGATACGAGCAGTACTTC. As protein: CASSPGLRLGYEQYF. This chain joins TRBV7-8 and TRBJ2-7; maybe TRBD2 (5 bases). The length of the CDR3 is 15 residues. V dropped 5 bases and J dropped 4 bases, with 18 bases sitting between them. The germline V gene encodes CDR1 SGHVS and CDR2 FQNEAQ.

This chain's CDR3 is CAWSERQGPYGYTF. As DNA, the CDR3 is TGTGCCTGGAGTGAAAGACAAGGCCCCTATGGCTACACCTTC. The chain has TRBV30 and TRBJ1-2; D is uncertain. CDR3 length: 14 residues. Germline CDR1 and CDR2: GTSNPN and SVGIG (reference sequence). V was shortened by 1 base and J by 4 bases, with 13 bases between the two germline ends.

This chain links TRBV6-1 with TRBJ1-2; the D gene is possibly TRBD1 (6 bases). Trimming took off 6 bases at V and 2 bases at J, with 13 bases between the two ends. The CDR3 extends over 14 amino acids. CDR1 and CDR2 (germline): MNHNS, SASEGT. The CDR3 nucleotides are TGTGCCAGCAGCCGACAGGTAGGCAACTATGGCTACACCTTC. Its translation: CASSRQVGNYGYTF.